The sequence of this T cell receptor beta chain was determined in a study of PD-L1 blockade in urothelial cancer. Looking at the study overall: Prior chemotherapy in patients spanned 0 to 3 regimens. Blood was subjected to analysis at 3 weeks (second dose) and 6 weeks following treatment start.

Assay: immunoSEQ multiplex PCR; the TCRdb copy retains only in-frame clones and omits some. The sample has roughly 39,000 clones, roughly nine tenths seen once. CDR3 length equals 16 residues. V was trimmed by 1 base and J by 4 bases, leaving 13 bases between them. Germline loops: CDR1 MDHEN, CDR2 SYDVKM. Time point defined: pretreatment peripheral blood. Enrolled patients showed locally advanced or metastatic urothelial carcinoma. There were between 1 and 8 samples from each patient, taken pretreatment and on-treatment. This receptor was taken from a woman aged 60-70 years with urothelial cancer. This chain joins TRBV28 and TRBJ2-2; D is possibly TRBD2 (6 bases). This sample comprised PBMCs, obtained around atezolizumab (anti-PD-L1) treatment. CDR3 nucleotides: TGTGCCAGCAGTTTATATAGGTGGAGGGGCACCGGGGAGCTGTTTTTT. This translates into CASSLYRWRGTGELFF.